This TCR beta chain was recovered during a study of shared clonotypes between healthy human individuals (dated by TCRdb to about 2020). Looking at the study overall: A few men and a couple of women, aged 18 to 49 years, made up the cohort. Different laboratories and diverse techniques were used to prepare libraries and sequence TCR repertoires, to increase sequencing depth and limit assay-specific biases. Each donor's leukapheresis produced roughly between roughly 0.9 and 9 billion PBMCs. For each donor, CD4 naive and CD4 memory were each run on three plates, CD8 naive on two plates, and CD8 memory on one plate. The study deeply sequenced blood TCR repertoires of about 5 healthy adults to estimate repertoire size and the extent of clonotype sharing between individuals. What the research found in general, with its limitations: Based on pairwise subsampling, the degree of clonotype sharing among donors was expected to be affected by sequencing depth. Compared with non-shared clonotypes, the clonotypes found in all four sorted-subset donors had higher generation probabilities. Sampling was limited to blood, and TCR repertoires in tissue likely differ from TCR repertoires in blood. Sharing across several donors was observed for approximately 5% of naive CD4, less than 4% of naive CD8, about 2.3% of memory CD4, and roughly 0.43% of memory CD8 clonotypes. Because the study included only a small number of donors, the genetic and exposure-history diversity represented was limited. Rarefaction of sorted-subset datasets indicated incomplete sequencing despite the large sequencing depth. Naive subsets generally had larger estimated clonotype richness than memory subsets.

Donors were healthy HIV-negative adults with no recently reported acute infections or vaccinations. Every donor was a Caucasian adult living in Nashville, Tennessee, USA. CD4+ T cells were enriched through magnetic negative selection, after which naive cells were positively selected on CD45RA and the remaining negative fraction served as the memory subset. After blood collection by leukapheresis, PBMCs were isolated using Ficoll-Histopaque density gradient centrifugation and then cryopreserved in the vapor phase of liquid nitrogen. Purity and quantity of every magnetically sorted T cell population were checked by analytical flow cytometry. Genomic DNA was isolated from each sorted fraction and quantified by UV absorbance on a Nanodrop 2000c. The CDR3, cysteine through phenylalanine, is 13 amino acids long. Here the CDR3 DNA is all that survives: 39 bases in frame from base 1. CDR1 and CDR2, looked up from the germline V gene (reference sequence), are LNHDA and SQIVND. Trimming removed 3 bases from V and 10 bases from J, leaving 13 bases between the germline ends.

TCR CDR3 regions were amplified from genomic DNA by multiplex PCR using the deep immunoSEQ assay. Extracted genomic DNA from each cell subset was distributed evenly across all wells of several immunoSEQ 96-well plates, and each plate was treated as a replicate. Each replicate PCR for sorted subsets received 150 to 250 ng genomic DNA, equal to some 32,000 T cell genomes. The purified libraries were quantified using a Qubit 3.0 fluorometer, sized with a Bioanalyzer 2100, and then quantified again using the KAPA Library Quantification kit. Every immunoSEQ 96-well plate was sequenced on a separate single-read 150-cycle Illumina NextSeq 550 flow cell. The study's processing was this. Because the immunoSEQ output included only junctional sequences and no quality scores, the filtering could not be the same as the filtering used for full-length reads. To assign V/J genes and CDR3, sequences were annotated against IMGT germline references using PyIR, a Python wrapper for IgBLAST v1.9. Reads were removed for weak V/J assignments (E-value above 1e-6), missing CDR3, stop codons, out-of-frame junctions, or ambiguous translated residues. A V3J clonotype was defined by an identical inferred V gene, J gene, and CDR3 amino acid sequence. The percentage overlap between two repertoires was calculated by dividing the number of shared unique clonotypes by the size of the smaller repertoire. Repertoire richness was assessed with RTK rarefaction, the Chao1 estimator, and Recon v2.1 estimates of unobserved clonotypes. Generation probabilities for all TCRbeta clonotypes obtained by the gDNA method from a handful of donors were computed using OLGA. TCRdb carries this immuneACCESS record with in-frame sequences only. Its versions omit some clonotypes, under half of them owing to an unresolved V gene in the studies checked, with the rest unexplained. The V and J calls and clone size are taken from that table; D and trimming were inferred from the DNA. This sample comprises about 1 million clones, around 74% of them detected only once. Jointly, the top ten make up 1.4% to 1.5% of the sample.

This clone was seen at least ten times. The antigen it recognizes is unknown. Per-base qualities were not stored, and no clone one base away is much larger. The sequencing sample was made of memory CD4+ T cells sorted from blood. The cell subset or site tag for this specimen amounts to: CD45RA-negative fraction. The TCR comes from a man between 18 and 29 years old in good health. The chain couples TRBV19 to TRBJ2-1; TRBD2 might be the D gene, on 6 matching bases. The CDR3 amino acid sequence is: CASSMIRRGEQFF. The DNA sequence follows: TGTGCCAGTAGTATGATCCGGCGGGGAGAGCAGTTCTTC.